The next 24 T cell receptor beta chains were all read from a single sample in a study of control samples from healthy donors and cancer patients. Repertoires were generated with immunoSEQ multiplex PCR, while TCRdb's copy carries only in-frame clones and drops some. The sample has around 200,000 clones, about 95% seen once; the top ten hold over 1.2%. Input material: blood. All receptors derive from a man aged 50 or older in good health.

The chain employs TRBV28 and TRBJ2-7; possible D gene TRBD1, 6 bases. This CDR3 is built from 16 residues. V lost 3 bases, J lost 3 bases, and 18 bases lay in between. Germline V gene data show CDR1 as MDHEN and CDR2 as SYDVKM. CDR3 protein: CASSFSGEPYYYEQYF. The DNA for the CDR3 is TGTGCCAGCAGTTTCTCAGGGGAACCGTACTACTACGAGCAGTACTTC.

The chain employs TRBV28 and TRBJ1-5, with D perhaps TRBD1 (5 bases). The germline gives CDR1 MDHEN, CDR2 SYDVKM. The V and J ends lost 7 bases and 5 bases respectively, with 15 bases between them. CDR3 length: 14 amino acids. The CDR3, as DNA: TGTGCCAGCACCTTGGTGGGACGCGATCAGCCCCAGCATTTT. Protein: CASTLVGRDQPQHF. The whole variable domain, filled in from reference TRBV28 and TRBJ1-5, reads DVKVTQSSRYLVKRTGEKVFLECVQDMDHENMFWYRQDPGLGLRLIYFSYDVKMKEKGDIPEGYSVSREKKERFSLILESASTNQTSMYLCASTLVGRDQPQHFGDGTRLSIL.

In this sample, this clone turned up a few times. The rearrangement links TRBV19 to TRBJ2-1, with 10 bases identical to TRBD2. The CDR3 length is 15 residues. The germline CDR1 and CDR2 sequences are LNHDA and SQIVND (reference sequence). Trimming cost V 3 bases and J 3 bases; bases outside gene matches: 2. Written as DNA, the CDR3 is TGTGCCAGTAGTATGAGCGGGGGGGGCTACAATGAGCAGTTCTTC. Translating it yields CASSMSGGGYNEQFF.

This chain links TRBV15 with TRBJ1-5; D might be TRBD1 (5 bases). This CDR3 region has 17 residues. In germline, CDR1 is LNHNV, CDR2 YYDKDF (reference sequence). Trimming pared 3 bases from V and 1 base from J, leaving 16 bases between. This CDR3 reads CATSRGDKGLSNQPQHF. The CDR3 DNA reads TGTGCCACCAGCAGGGGGGATAAGGGGCTAAGCAATCAGCCCCAGCATTTT.

The rearrangement joins TRBV11-2 to TRBJ1-2; possible D gene TRBD1, 5 bases. V lost 1 base, J lost 9 bases, and 9 bases lay in between. The CDR3 contains 12 residues. Germline V CDR1 and CDR2: SGHAT, FQNNGV. CDR3 DNA: TGTGCCAGCAGCTTAGTACAGGAGCGCTACACCTTC. It specifies CASSLVQERYTF.

This sequence joins TRBV5-1 and TRBJ2-2; 9 bases line up with TRBD2. The CDR3 runs to 13 residues. V lost 2 bases to trimming and J lost 13 bases; unmatched junction nucleotides: 6. Germline V gene lookup returns CDR1 SGHRS and CDR2 YFSETQ. CDR3 loop: CASSFDGGRALFF. As DNA, the CDR3 is TGCGCCAGCAGCTTCGATGGCGGGAGGGCGCTGTTTTTT. Supplemented by reference TRBV5-1 and TRBJ2-2, the full variable domain reads KAGVTQTPRYLIKTRGQQVTLSCSPISGHRSVSWYQQTPGQGLQFLFEYFSETQRNKGNFPGRFSGRQFSNSRSEMNVSTLELGDSALYLCASSFDGGRALFFGEGSRLTVL.

The chain is built from TRBV6-2 or TRBV6-3 and TRBJ1-6; D is possibly TRBD1 (6 bases). The CDR3 covers 16 residues. V lost 0 bases to trimming and J lost 6 bases, with 12 bases between them. Germline CDR1 MNHEY, CDR2 SVGEGT. The CDR3 spells CASSYSGGGLNSPLHF. CDR3 DNA sequence: TGTGCCAGCAGTTACTCTGGGGGCGGCCTTAATTCACCCCTCCACTTT.

V and J are TRBV19 and TRBJ1-6; D ambiguous. The CDR3 covers 11 residues. Trimming removed 3 bases at V and 9 bases at J, with 3 bases between. Germline lookup yields CDR1 LNHDA and CDR2 SQIVND (reference sequence). CDR3 residues: CASSMGSPLHF. The CDR3, as DNA: TGTGCCAGTAGTATGGGTTCACCCCTCCACTTT. The variable domain in full, with the rest retrieved from reference TRBV19 and TRBJ1-6, is DGGITQSPKYLFRKEGQNVTLSCEQNLNHDAMYWYRQDPGQGLRLIYYSQIVNDFQKGDIAEGYSVSREKKESFPLTVTSAQKNPTAFYLCASSMGSPLHFGNGTRLTVT.

This sequence joins TRBV21-1 and TRBJ2-7. TRBV21-1 is annotated as a pseudogene. The CDR3 has 13 residues. The CDR3: CASSEGGSYEQYV. In DNA form, the CDR3 reads TGTGCCAGCAGCGAAGGGGGCTCCTACGAGCAGTACGTC.

This chain connects TRBV19 to TRBJ1-1; TRBD1 might be the D (6 bases). The CDR3 runs 13 residues. The ends were cut back, 6 bases at V and 4 bases at J, with 12 bases in the middle. Per germline, CDR1 LNHDA and CDR2 SQIVND (reference sequence). CDR3 DNA: TGTGCCAGTAGGAGAACAGGGAGCACTGAAGCTTTCTTT. Amino acid sequence: CASRRTGSTEAFF.

The chain couples TRBV27 to TRBJ2-3; no reliable D call. The V gene lost 5 bases and the J gene lost 5 bases, with 14 bases spanning the gap. Germline loops: CDR1 MNHEY, CDR2 SMNVEV (reference sequence). This CDR3 spans 14 amino acids. The chain's CDR3 is CASSIKGSLDTQYF. The CDR3 coding sequence is TGTGCCAGCAGTATTAAGGGCTCCCTAGATACGCAGTATTTT.

The chain is built from TRBV15 and TRBJ2-2; D gene uncertain. The CDR3 is made up of 15 amino acids. Trimming left V 0 bases short and J 2 bases short, with 7 bases between. Germline CDR1 reads LNHNV; CDR2 reads YYDKDF (reference sequence). DNA for the CDR3: TGTGCCACCAGCAGAGACCCGATAAACACCGGGGAGCTGTTTTTT. It translates to CATSRDPINTGELFF.

This sequence joins TRBV10-2 and TRBJ2-6; no firm D call. Trimming pared 3 bases from V and 1 base from J, leaving 7 bases between. The CDR3 sequence is 15 residues long. CDR1 WSHSY and CDR2 SAAADI come from the germline V gene. The CDR3: CASSDIGSGANVLTF. The CDR3, as DNA: TGCGCCAGCAGTGACATCGGGTCTGGGGCCAACGTCCTGACTTTC.

The genes are TRBV6-5 and TRBJ1-4; the D is unclear. Trimming pared 4 bases from V and 0 bases from J, leaving 6 bases between. Germline V gene sequence: CDR1 MNHEY, CDR2 SVGAGI. CDR3 length: 14 residues. CDR3: CASSSVTTNEKLFF. Written as DNA, the CDR3 is TGTGCCAGCAGTTCAGTAACAACTAATGAAAAACTGTTTTTT.

The rearrangement links TRBV5-1 to TRBJ2-2; 10 bases are a match to TRBD2. This CDR3 has 16 residues. The V gene end was trimmed by 0 bases and the J gene end by 5 bases; junction bases not matched to a gene: 4. CDR1 SGHRS and CDR2 YFSETQ come from the germline V gene. This chain's CDR3 is CASSLVAGGRTGELFF. CDR3 sequence (DNA): TGCGCCAGCAGCTTGGTAGCGGGGGGTCGGACCGGGGAGCTGTTTTTT.

The chain has TRBV5-4 and TRBJ1-1, with D perhaps matching TRBD1 (6 bases). This CDR3 comprises 16 residues. CDR1 and CDR2 from the germline V gene are SGHNT and YYREEE (reference sequence). V was cut by 4 bases and J by 0 bases, with 16 bases left in between. The CDR3 reads CASSLGGGLMNTEAFF. The CDR3 region has the DNA TGTGCCAGCAGCCTTGGGGGGGGCCTCATGAACACTGAAGCTTTCTTT.

This clone appeared a single time. This chain joins TRBV14 and TRBJ2-5; D uncertain. The germline V gene encodes CDR1 SGHDN and CDR2 FVKESK. Trimming pared 4 bases from V and 5 bases from J, leaving 11 bases between. The CDR3 length is 13 residues. CDR3 DNA: TGTGCCAGCAGCCGCGGCGATGGGGAGACCCAGTACTTC. Its protein product is CASSRGDGETQYF.

The V gene is TRBV18, the J gene TRBJ1-1; D possibly corresponds to TRBD1 (6 bases). The CDR3 has 15 residues. The V gene lost 3 bases and the J gene lost 0 bases, with 11 bases spanning the gap. Germline assignment: CDR1 KGHSH and CDR2 LQKENI. The DNA of the CDR3 is TGTGCCAGCTCACCTCCGGGACAAATGAACACTGAAGCTTTCTTT. Its protein is CASSPPGQMNTEAFF.

J is TRBJ2-3 and V is TRBV15; perhaps TRBD2 as D (6 bases). V was cut by 5 bases and J by 4 bases, with 13 bases left in between. This CDR3 has 14 amino acids. Germline CDR1 reads LNHNV; CDR2 reads YYDKDF (reference sequence). The DNA of the CDR3 is TGTGCCACCAGCCGGGCGGGGAGCGCAGATACGCAGTATTTT. This codes for CATSRAGSADTQYF.

The chain joins TRBV4-1 to TRBJ1-5; D not certain. The germline CDR1 and CDR2 sequences are MGHRA and YSYEKL. V was shortened by 1 base and J by 5 bases, with 15 bases between the two germline ends. The CDR3 sequence is 16 residues long. The CDR3, as DNA: TGCGCCAGCAGCCAAGGACCTTTCACAGCTCATCAGCCCCAGCATTTT. Its translation is CASSQGPFTAHQPQHF.

The chain employs TRBV5-1 and TRBJ2-5; D gene uncertain. This CDR3 is 15 amino acids long. The germline V gene encodes CDR1 SGHRS and CDR2 YFSETQ. Deletions cut 1 base from V and 2 bases from J, with 12 bases between. CDR3 sequence reads: CASSLSQASQETQYF. CDR3 nucleotide sequence: TGCGCCAGCAGCTTGTCTCAGGCCTCACAAGAGACCCAGTACTTC.

The chain links TRBV28 to TRBJ2-3; D may be TRBD1 (5 bases). The V gene's germline CDR1 is MDHEN and CDR2 SYDVKM. The CDR3 spans 14 residues. Trimming shortened V by 5 bases and J by 8 bases, and 17 bases separated the two germline ends. DNA for the CDR3: TGTGCCAGCAGTATCCCGGACACGATACCTACGCAGTATTTT. This sequence encodes CASSIPDTIPTQYF. Combining the CDR3 with reference TRBV28 and TRBJ2-3 gives the whole variable domain DVKVTQSSRYLVKRTGEKVFLECVQDMDHENMFWYRQDPGLGLRLIYFSYDVKMKEKGDIPEGYSVSREKKERFSLILESASTNQTSMYLCASSIPDTIPTQYFGPGTRLTVL.

The V gene is TRBV5-1, the J gene TRBJ1-1; D remains ambiguous. V shed 3 bases and J shed 4 bases, with 10 bases lying between them. The CDR3 sequence is 13 residues long. Germline V gene lookup returns CDR1 SGHRS and CDR2 YFSETQ. DNA of the CDR3: TGCGCCAGCAGCTGGACTGGGTCCACTGAAGCTTTCTTT. It encodes CASSWTGSTEAFF. Filled out from reference TRBV5-1 and TRBJ1-1, the complete variable domain reads KAGVTQTPRYLIKTRGQQVTLSCSPISGHRSVSWYQQTPGQGLQFLFEYFSETQRNKGNFPGRFSGRQFSNSRSEMNVSTLELGDSALYLCASSWTGSTEAFFGQGTRLTVV.

The chain is built from TRBV28 and TRBJ2-2; 7 nucleotides align to TRBD1. V shed 0 bases, J shed 6 bases, and the junction held 4 bases outside the gene matches. CDR1 and CDR2 from the germline V gene are MDHEN and SYDVKM. The CDR3 loop spans 15 amino acids. The CDR3 nucleotides read TGTGCCAGCAGTTTATGGTCAGGGGGAGCCGGGGAGCTGTTTTTT. This codes for CASSLWSGGAGELFF.